The rows below give T cell receptor beta chains drawn from one sample of a study of PD-1 blockade in classical Hodgkin lymphoma. TCRdb's copy holds only in-frame clones and misses some; the assay was immunoSEQ multiplex PCR. The sample lists approximately 3,800 clones, around 90% occurring once. Specimen: CD4+ T cells from blood, collected at baseline. These receptors were taken from a human donor with classical Hodgkin lymphoma. Both conserved end residues are part of each CDR3. Each record gives: clone size, J gene, V gene, D gene, CDR3 protein, CDR3 DNA. The D gene is left open where the match is weak. Part of the rows lack a size; the others show once, few, many or a class for expanded clones.

size: NA
J: TRBJ1-5
V: TRBV7-4
D: NA
CDR3: CASSLGPGGQPQHF
DNA: TGTGCCAGCAGCTTAGGACCCGGGGGCCAGCCCCAGCATTTT

size: NA
J: TRBJ2-1
V: TRBV21-1
D: NA
CDR3: CASSIRRGGSWNGNEQFF
DNA: TGTGCCAGCAGCATTAGGCGGGGGGGCTCATGGAACGGCAATGAGCAGTTCTTC

size: NA
J: TRBJ1-3
V: TRBV6-6
D: TRBD1
CDR3: CASSSTEQGAWNTIYF
DNA: TGTGCCAGCAGTTCAACCGAGCAGGGGGCTTGGAACACCATATATTTT

size: NA
J: TRBJ2-7
V: TRBV5-1
D: TRBD1
CDR3: CASSWDRGTYEQYF
DNA: TGCGCCAGCAGCTGGGACAGGGGTACCTACGAGCAGTACTTC

size: few
J: TRBJ2-4
V: TRBV7-9
D: NA
CDR3: CASSSIGGVESLYF
DNA: TGTGCCAGCAGCTCCATAGGTGGGGTCGAAAGTTTGTACTTC

size: NA
J: TRBJ1-2
V: TRBV29-1
D: NA
CDR3: CSVEGPGRPGYTF
DNA: TGCAGCGTTGAAGGGCCAGGACGGCCTGGCTACACCTTC

size: NA
J: TRBJ1-3
V: TRBV28
D: TRBD1
CDR3: CASSFAAGQPRNTIYF
DNA: TGTGCCAGCAGTTTTGCCGCGGGACAGCCACGAAACACCATATATTTT

size: NA
J: TRBJ2-5
V: TRBV5-1
D: NA
CDR3: CASSLQGREQYF
DNA: TGCGCCAGCAGCTTACAGGGCAGAGAGCAGTACTTC

size: NA
J: TRBJ2-7
V: TRBV5-1
D: NA
CDR3: CASSLNGGSYEQYF
DNA: TGCGCCAGCAGCTTGAACGGGGGCTCCTACGAGCAGTACTTC

size: NA
J: TRBJ2-5
V: TRBV6-5
D: TRBD1
CDR3: CASSYGQGAKETQYF
DNA: TGTGCCAGCAGTTATGGACAGGGGGCGAAAGAGACCCAGTACTTC

size: NA
J: TRBJ1-1
V: TRBV5-1
D: NA
CDR3: CASSLEGVAVAFF
DNA: TGCGCCAGCAGCTTGGAAGGGGTGGCAGTAGCTTTCTTT

size: NA
J: TRBJ2-2
V: TRBV5-5
D: TRBD2
CDR3: CASSLYRAGDTGELFF
DNA: TGTGCCAGCAGCTTGTATAGAGCGGGGGACACCGGGGAGCTGTTTTTT

size: NA
J: TRBJ1-1
V: TRBV11-2
D: NA
CDR3: CASSSLRTDEAFF
DNA: TGTGCCAGCAGCTCCCTAAGGACAGACGAAGCTTTCTTT

size: NA
J: TRBJ2-7
V: TRBV6-5
D: NA
CDR3: CASSYRGGTYEQYF
DNA: TGTGCCAGCAGTTACCGGGGCGGGACCTACGAGCAGTACTTC

size: few
J: TRBJ1-1
V: TRBV7-3
D: NA
CDR3: CASSATGWAEAFF
DNA: TGTGCCAGCAGCGCCACAGGGTGGGCTGAAGCTTTCTTT

size: NA
J: TRBJ1-2
V: TRBV6-7
D: NA
CDR3: CASSYGGRGNYGYTF
DNA: TGTGCCAGCAGTTACGGGGGGCGAGGTAACTATGGCTACACCTTC

size: NA
J: TRBJ1-4
V: TRBV27
D: NA
CDR3: CASSPRTVRNEKLFF
DNA: TGTGCCAGCAGTCCCCGGACAGTTCGGAATGAAAAACTGTTTTTT

size: NA
J: TRBJ2-5
V: TRBV11-2
D: NA
CDR3: CASSAELGTQYF
DNA: TGTGCCAGCAGCGCGGAGTTGGGGACCCAGTACTTC

size: NA
J: TRBJ1-1
V: TRBV28
D: TRBD1
CDR3: CASGPIGTGDTEAFF
DNA: TGTGCCAGCGGACCTATCGGGACAGGGGACACTGAAGCTTTCTTT

size: NA
J: TRBJ2-2
V: TRBV7-3
D: NA
CDR3: CASSPPQMENPGELFF
DNA: TGTGCCAGCAGCCCCCCGCAGATGGAAAACCCCGGGGAGCTGTTTTTT

size: NA
J: TRBJ2-5
V: TRBV5-1
D: TRBD1
CDR3: CASSYTGGAETQYF
DNA: TGCGCCAGCAGCTATACAGGGGGCGCAGAGACCCAGTACTTC

size: NA
J: TRBJ1-2
V: TRBV7-9
D: NA
CDR3: CASSLGGDYGYTF
DNA: TGTGCCAGCAGCTTAGGGGGGGACTATGGCTACACCTTC

size: once
J: TRBJ2-5
V: TRBV2
D: NA
CDR3: CASSLQETQYF
DNA: TGTGCCAGCAGTCTCCAGGAGACCCAGTACTTC

size: NA
J: TRBJ1-3
V: TRBV4-1
D: TRBD1
CDR3: CASSRQGLSLSGNTIYF
DNA: TGCGCCAGCAGTAGACAGGGACTTTCCCTCTCTGGAAACACCATATATTTT

size: NA
J: TRBJ2-7
V: TRBV5-1
D: NA
CDR3: CASSLGLVQGSYEQYF
DNA: TGCGCCAGCAGCTTAGGGCTGGTGCAGGGCTCCTACGAGCAGTACTTC

size: NA
J: TRBJ1-5
V: TRBV12-5
D: NA
CDR3: CASGFSAVGNQPQHF
DNA: TGTGCTAGTGGTTTTTCTGCGGTTGGCAATCAGCCCCAGCATTTT

size: NA
J: TRBJ2-7
V: TRBV5-1
D: NA
CDR3: CASSFSGSVNEQYF
DNA: TGCGCCAGCAGCTTTTCCGGCAGTGTGAACGAGCAGTACTTC

size: NA
J: TRBJ2-5
V: TRBV5-4
D: NA
CDR3: CASSLTGGETQYF
DNA: TGTGCCAGCAGCCTGACAGGCGGTGAGACCCAGTACTTC

size: NA
J: TRBJ2-1
V: TRBV30
D: TRBD2
CDR3: CAWSQQRGAIYNEQFF
DNA: TGTGCCTGGAGTCAACAGCGGGGAGCTATTTACAATGAGCAGTTCTTC

size: NA
J: TRBJ1-1
V: TRBV7-8
D: NA
CDR3: CASSLDPRYSKAFF
DNA: TGTGCCAGCAGCTTAGACCCCAGATATTCCAAAGCTTTCTTT

size: NA
J: TRBJ2-3
V: TRBV5-8
D: TRBD2
CDR3: CASSLRLASLGTQYF
DNA: TGTGCCAGCAGCTTAAGACTAGCCAGCTTGGGTACGCAGTATTTT

size: NA
J: TRBJ2-3
V: TRBV5-1
D: NA
CDR3: CASGPGLSTDTQYF
DNA: TGCGCCAGCGGGCCGGGACTGAGCACAGATACGCAGTATTTT

size: once
J: TRBJ2-7
V: TRBV9
D: NA
CDR3: CASSVSWRGDEQYF
DNA: TGTGCCAGCAGCGTATCCTGGCGGGGCGACGAGCAGTACTTC

size: NA
J: TRBJ1-6
V: TRBV5-1
D: TRBD1
CDR3: CASSLTTGHNSPLHF
DNA: TGCGCCAGCAGCCTAACGACAGGGCATAATTCACCCCTCCACTTT

size: NA
J: TRBJ2-6
V: TRBV6-5
D: NA
CDR3: CASSYSGVGANVLTF
DNA: TGTGCCAGCAGTTACTCAGGGGTAGGGGCCAACGTCCTGACTTTC

size: NA
J: TRBJ2-7
V: TRBV7-9
D: NA
CDR3: CASSPHTLDGEQYF
DNA: TGTGCCAGCAGCCCCCACACTCTAGACGGCGAGCAGTACTTC

size: NA
J: TRBJ2-7
V: TRBV16
D: NA
CDR3: CASSQSLRYYEQYF
DNA: TGTGCCAGCAGCCAATCACTGAGATACTACGAGCAGTACTTC

size: NA
J: TRBJ2-3
V: TRBV5-1
D: NA
CDR3: CASSVPSTDTQYF
DNA: TGCGCCAGCAGCGTACCTAGCACAGATACGCAGTATTTT

size: NA
J: TRBJ2-3
V: TRBV5-1
D: NA
CDR3: CASSLVAGQGDTQYF
DNA: TGCGCCAGCAGCTTGGTGGCGGGGCAAGGAGATACGCAGTATTTT

size: NA
J: TRBJ1-2
V: TRBV5-6
D: TRBD1
CDR3: CASSSTPQDRASGYTF
DNA: TGTGCCAGCAGCTCAACCCCTCAAGACAGGGCTAGTGGCTACACCTTC

size: NA
J: TRBJ2-2
V: TRBV11-3
D: NA
CDR3: CASSLRPNTGELFF
DNA: TGTGCCAGCAGCTTAAGACCGAACACCGGGGAGCTGTTTTTT

size: NA
J: TRBJ1-3
V: TRBV4-1
D: NA
CDR3: CASSQETSGNTIYF
DNA: TGCGCCAGCAGCCAAGAGACCAGTGGAAACACCATATATTTT

size: NA
J: TRBJ2-2
V: TRBV6-1
D: TRBD2
CDR3: CASSASSGGTNTGELFF
DNA: TGTGCCAGCAGTGCCAGTAGCGGGGGGACTAACACCGGGGAGCTGTTTTTT

size: few
J: TRBJ1-2
V: TRBV2
D: NA
CDR3: CASSDGATYGYTF
DNA: TGTGCCAGCAGTGATGGGGCGACCTATGGCTACACCTTC

size: once
J: TRBJ2-1
V: TRBV7-9
D: NA
CDR3: CASSLGESSYNEQFF
DNA: TGTGCCAGCAGCTTGGGGGAGAGCTCCTACAATGAGCAGTTCTTC

size: once
J: TRBJ1-3
V: TRBV5-1
D: NA
CDR3: CASSTGGSGNTIYF
DNA: TGCGCCAGCAGCACCGGTGGCTCTGGAAACACCATATATTTT

size: NA
J: TRBJ1-4
V: TRBV6-1
D: TRBD1
CDR3: CASKAGQVYNEKLFF
DNA: TGTGCCAGCAAAGCGGGACAGGTCTATAATGAAAAACTGTTTTTT

size: NA
J: TRBJ2-1
V: TRBV28
D: NA
CDR3: CASSKDQASYNEQFF
DNA: TGTGCCAGCAGTAAGGACCAAGCCTCCTACAATGAGCAGTTCTTC

size: once
J: TRBJ2-5
V: TRBV11-3
D: NA
CDR3: CASSGGQETQYF
DNA: TGTGCCAGCAGCGGGGGTCAAGAGACCCAGTACTTC

size: NA
J: TRBJ1-5
V: TRBV19
D: NA
CDR3: CASKVGGGISNQPQHF
DNA: TGTGCCAGTAAGGTGGGAGGAGGAATTAGCAATCAGCCCCAGCATTTT

size: NA
J: TRBJ2-7
V: TRBV5-1
D: TRBD2
CDR3: CASTPVSGIPYEQYF
DNA: TGCGCCAGCACCCCGGTGAGCGGGATCCCCTACGAGCAGTACTTC

size: NA
J: TRBJ2-7
V: TRBV5-1
D: TRBD1
CDR3: CASSPDRERGEQYF
DNA: TGCGCCAGCAGCCCGGACAGGGAAAGGGGCGAGCAGTACTTC

size: NA
J: TRBJ1-6
V: TRBV19
D: NA
CDR3: CASSIAAGQSSYNSPLHF
DNA: TGTGCCAGTAGTATAGCGGCCGGACAAAGCTCCTATAATTCACCCCTCCACTTT

size: NA
J: TRBJ1-3
V: TRBV10-3
D: NA
CDR3: CAISEVWGTGNTIYF
DNA: TGTGCCATCAGTGAGGTTTGGGGTACGGGAAACACCATATATTTT

size: once
J: TRBJ1-1
V: TRBV19
D: NA
CDR3: CASSTKGGVTEAFF
DNA: TGTGCCAGTAGTACCAAAGGGGGTGTGACTGAAGCTTTCTTT